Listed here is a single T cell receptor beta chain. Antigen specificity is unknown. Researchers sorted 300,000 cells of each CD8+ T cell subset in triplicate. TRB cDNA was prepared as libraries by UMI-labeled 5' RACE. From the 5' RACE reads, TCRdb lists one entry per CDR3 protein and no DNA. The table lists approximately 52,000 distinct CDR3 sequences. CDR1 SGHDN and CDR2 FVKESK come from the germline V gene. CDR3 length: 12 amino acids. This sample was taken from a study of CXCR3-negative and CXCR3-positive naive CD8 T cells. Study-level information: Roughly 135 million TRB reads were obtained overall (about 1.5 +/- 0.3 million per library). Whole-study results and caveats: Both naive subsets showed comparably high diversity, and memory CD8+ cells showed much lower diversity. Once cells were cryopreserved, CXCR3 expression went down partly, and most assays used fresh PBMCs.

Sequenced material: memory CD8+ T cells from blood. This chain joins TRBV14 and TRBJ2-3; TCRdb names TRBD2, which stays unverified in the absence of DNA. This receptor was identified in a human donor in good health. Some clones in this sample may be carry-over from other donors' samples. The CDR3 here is CASSQRLDRTDF. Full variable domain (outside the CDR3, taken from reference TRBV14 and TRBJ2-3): EAGVTQFPSHSVIEKGQTVTLRCDPISGHDNLYWYRRVMGKEIKFLLHFVKESKQDESGMPNNRFLAERTGGTYSTLKVQPAELEDSGVYFCASSQRLDRTDFGPGTRLTVL.